This TCR beta chain was sequenced for a study of OX40 agonist ivuxolimab in advanced cancers. Study-wide background: At 0.01 to 10 mg/kg, ivuxolimab was administered intravenously to patients every 2 weeks.

Measured with immunoSEQ multiplex PCR; TCRdb has only the in-frame clones, and not every one. This sample has around 30,000 clones, with over 90% found just once. Trimming left V 1 base short and J 2 bases short, with 23 bases between. The CDR3 contains 19 residues. Germline V gene data show CDR1 as SGHRS and CDR2 as YFSETQ. The rearrangement uses TRBV5-1 and TRBJ2-3, with TRBD2 as a possible D gene (5 bases). The sequenced sample was CD4+ or CD8+ T cells sorted from blood, obtained in a trial of the OX40 agonist ivuxolimab. This receptor was taken from an adult with an advanced solid tumor such as melanoma, head and neck, liver or kidney cancer. In nucleotides, the CDR3 is TGCGCCAGCAGCTTGAGGCCTAAAGGAGGCGAACGATACACAGATACGCAGTATTTT. It yields the protein CASSLRPKGGERYTDTQYF.